The clone carrying this TCR beta chain was detected a few times. Antigen: not known. From the RT-PCR reads, TCRdb called clonotypes with MiXCR, one entry per CDR3 protein. The table has 200,000 to 300,000 distinct CDR3 sequences, 10% to 15% seen once; the top ten hold 7.8%. This entry comes from a study of response to subunit inactivated influenza vaccine. Regarding the study as a whole: The authors proposed limited new T cell recruitment per seasonal influenza vaccination.

The CDR3 covers 15 residues. V dropped 0 bases and J dropped 4 bases, with 13 bases sitting between them. Germline loops: CDR1 SGHNT, CDR2 YYREEE (reference sequence). This chain joins TRBV5-4 and TRBJ2-5; possible D gene TRBD1, 7 bases. The source of this sequence is a man in his forties or fifties who received an inactivated influenza vaccine. The material was non-naive T cells sorted from PBMCs, obtained 14 days before vaccination. Written as DNA, the CDR3 is TGTGCCAGCAGCTTGGGCGACAGGGAGGCAGAGACCCAGTACTTC. Encoded protein: CASSLGDREAETQYF.